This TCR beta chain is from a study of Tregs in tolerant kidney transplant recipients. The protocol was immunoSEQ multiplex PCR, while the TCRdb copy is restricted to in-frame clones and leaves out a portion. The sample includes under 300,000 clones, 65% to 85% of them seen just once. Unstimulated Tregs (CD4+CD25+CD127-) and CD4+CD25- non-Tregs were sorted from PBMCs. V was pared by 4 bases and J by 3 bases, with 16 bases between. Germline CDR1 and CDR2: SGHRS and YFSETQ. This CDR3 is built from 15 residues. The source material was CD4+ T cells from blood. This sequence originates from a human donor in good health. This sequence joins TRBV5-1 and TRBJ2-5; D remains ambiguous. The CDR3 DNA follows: TGCGCCAGCAGCCAAACTCTAAACCGAAAAGAGACCCAGTACTTC. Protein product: CASSQTLNRKETQYF.